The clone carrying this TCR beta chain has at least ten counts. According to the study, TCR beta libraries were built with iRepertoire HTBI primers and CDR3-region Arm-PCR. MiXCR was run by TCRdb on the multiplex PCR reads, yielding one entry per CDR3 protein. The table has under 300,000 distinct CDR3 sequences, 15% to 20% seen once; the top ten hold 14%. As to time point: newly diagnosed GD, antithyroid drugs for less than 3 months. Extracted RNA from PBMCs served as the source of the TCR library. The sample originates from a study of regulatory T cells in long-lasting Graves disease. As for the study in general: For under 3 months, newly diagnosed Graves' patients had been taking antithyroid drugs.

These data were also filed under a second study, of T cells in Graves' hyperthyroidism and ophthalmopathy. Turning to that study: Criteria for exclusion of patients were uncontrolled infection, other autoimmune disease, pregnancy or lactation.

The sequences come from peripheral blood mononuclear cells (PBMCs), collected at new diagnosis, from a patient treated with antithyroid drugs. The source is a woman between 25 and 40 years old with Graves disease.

The CDR3 DNA reads as TGCGCCAGCAGCTTTGTAGGACAGGGGGCGCGGAGCTATGGCTACACCTTC. It encodes CASSFVGQGARSYGYTF. The chain uses TRBV5-1 and TRBJ1-2; 11 bases fit TRBD1. The CDR3 extends over 17 amino acids. Germline V CDR1 and CDR2: SGHRS, YFSETQ. The trim removed 2 bases at V and 4 bases at J, leaving 10 bases unmatched. Full variable domain (missing parts from reference TRBV5-1 and TRBJ1-2): KAGVTQTPRYLIKTRGQQVTLSCSPISGHRSVSWYQQTPGQGLQFLFEYFSETQRNKGNFPGRFSGRQFSNSRSEMNVSTLELGDSALYLCASSFVGQGARSYGYTFGSGTRLTVV.